Listed here are 7 T cell receptor beta chains from one sample, sequenced in a study of spatial heterogeneity in lung cancer. MiXCR, run by TCRdb on the 5' RACE reads, gives a single entry per CDR3 protein. The data hold under 25,000 distinct CDR3 sequences, with over 6% observed a single time. Documented time point: sample taken at primary tumor resection. Sequencing was performed on whole RNA extracted from tumor and nontumor lung tissue, or from frozen PBMC, and the material was left unsorted. This sample comprised PBMCs, obtained at surgery. These TCRs come from a male donor with early-stage non-small cell lung cancer.

The rearrangement uses TRBV7-9 and TRBJ2-2; D possibly matches TRBD1 or TRBD2 (6 bases each). This CDR3 region has 15 residues. Germline CDR1 is SEHNR and CDR2 is FQNEAQ (reference sequence). V gave up 2 bases and J gave up 2 bases, with 9 bases separating them. CDR3 sequence (DNA): TGTGCCAGCAGCTTAACGGGGGCTAACACCGGGGAGCTGTTTTTT. Translation: CASSLTGANTGELFF.

This clonotype was seen many times. V and J are TRBV28 and TRBJ1-6; TRBD1 agrees at 8 bases. The CDR3 consists of 15 residues. Germline assignment: CDR1 MDHEN and CDR2 SYDVKM. Unmatched junction bases numbered 11, after V lost 7 bases and J lost 9 bases. The CDR3: CASTPRDRFTSPLHF. Here the CDR3 DNA reads TGTGCCAGCACCCCCCGGGACAGGTTCACTTCACCCCTCCACTTT.

This clonotype was seen more than once but under ten times. This rearrangement joins TRBV5-6 to TRBJ1-4, with D uncertain. The CDR3 consists of 13 residues. V dropped 4 bases and J dropped 5 bases, with 9 bases sitting between them. The germline gives CDR1 SGHDT, CDR2 YYEEEE. As DNA, the CDR3 is TGTGCCAGCAGCGCAGTCCGAAATGAAAAACTGTTTTTT. It codes for CASSAVRNEKLFF.

This clonotype was seen ten or more times. V gene TRBV7-2 combines with J gene TRBJ1-1, with a weak D call TRBD1 (6 bases). Trimming shortened V by 5 bases and J by 11 bases, and 15 bases separated the two germline ends. The CDR3 contains 12 residues. Germline values: CDR1 SGHTA, CDR2 FQGNSA. CDR3 DNA sequence: TGTGCCAGCAGCCCCAACAGGGTAAGGGCTTTCTTT. It specifies CASSPNRVRAFF.

This clonotype was picked up a small number of times. This chain links TRBV20-1 with TRBJ2-1, with 9 nucleotides matching TRBD2. Unmatched junction bases numbered 7, after V lost 3 bases and J lost 7 bases. The CDR3 spans 14 residues. Germline assignment: CDR1 DFQATT and CDR2 SNEGSKA (reference sequence). The CDR3 DNA sequence: TGCAGTGCTAGGCCGCGGGAGGGCCGTAATGAGCAGTTCTTC. This gives the protein CSARPREGRNEQFF.

This chain connects TRBV12-3 or TRBV12-4 to TRBJ2-3; D is perhaps TRBD1 or TRBD2 (5 bases each). This CDR3 region has 14 residues. V was clipped by 2 bases and J by 8 bases, with 14 bases between them. The CDR3 is CASSLSGLRGTQYF. DNA of the CDR3: TGTGCCAGCAGTTTAAGTGGATTGAGGGGTACGCAGTATTTT.

This clonotype was seen at least ten times. V gene TRBV6-5 combines with J gene TRBJ2-3; 8 bases are shared with TRBD2. Germline V gene lookup returns CDR1 MNHEY and CDR2 SVGAGI. The CDR3 loop spans 16 amino acids. With V trimmed by 4 bases and J by 2 bases, 8 bases remained unmatched. This CDR3 reads CASSLSSGGPTDTQYF. CDR3 DNA: TGTGCCAGCAGTTTATCGAGCGGGGGCCCCACAGATACGCAGTATTTT.